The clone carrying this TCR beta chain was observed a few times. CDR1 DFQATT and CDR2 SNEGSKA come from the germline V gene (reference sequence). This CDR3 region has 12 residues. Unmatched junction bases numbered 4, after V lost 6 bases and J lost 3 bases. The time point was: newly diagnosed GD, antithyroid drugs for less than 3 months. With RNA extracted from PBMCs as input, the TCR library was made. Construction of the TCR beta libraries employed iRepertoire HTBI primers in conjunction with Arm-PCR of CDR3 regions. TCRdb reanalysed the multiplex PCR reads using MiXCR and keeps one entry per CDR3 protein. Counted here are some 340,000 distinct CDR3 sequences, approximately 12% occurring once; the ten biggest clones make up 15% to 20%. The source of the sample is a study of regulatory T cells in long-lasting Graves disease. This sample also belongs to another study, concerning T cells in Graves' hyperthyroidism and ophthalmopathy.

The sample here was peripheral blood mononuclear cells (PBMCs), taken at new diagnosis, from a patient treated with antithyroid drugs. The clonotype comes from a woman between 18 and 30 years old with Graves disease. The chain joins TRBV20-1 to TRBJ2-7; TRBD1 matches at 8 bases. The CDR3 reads CSARGQGYEQYF. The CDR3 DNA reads TGCAGTGCACGTGGACAGGGCTACGAGCAGTACTTC.